These 27 T cell receptor beta chains share one sample of origin, sequenced in a study of T cell responses to AZD1222 COVID-19 vaccine. Assay: immunoSEQ multiplex PCR; the TCRdb copy retains only in-frame clones and omits some. The sample holds about 180,000 clones, around 89% seen once. Sequences were derived from peripheral blood, sampled 28 days after the second AZD1222 dose. All receptors derive from an adult who received the AZD1222 COVID-19 vaccine.

Written as DNA, the CDR3 is TGTGCCATCAGGGGAGGGGGACCTGAAGCTTTCTTT. Its protein product is CAIRGGGPEAFF. The chain recombines TRBV10-3 with TRBJ1-1, with D tentatively TRBD1 (6 bases). Trimming removed 6 bases at V and 6 bases at J, with 11 bases between. The CDR3 loop spans 12 amino acids. CDR1 is ENHRY and CDR2 is SYGVKD in the germline V gene.

CDR3 DNA: TGTGCCAGCAGGGTAGGGGTTTCCTACGAGCAGTACTTC. Amino acids: CASRVGVSYEQYF. This chain joins TRBV28 and TRBJ2-7; a weak D match, TRBD1 (5 bases). This CDR3 has 13 residues. Deletions cut 6 bases from V and 1 base from J, with 10 bases between. Germline V lookup: CDR1 MDHEN, CDR2 SYDVKM.

The chain recombines TRBV7-8 with TRBJ2-7, with D possibly being TRBD1 (5 bases). CDR3 length: 14 residues. Germline loops: CDR1 SGHVS, CDR2 FQNEAQ. Trimming stripped 3 bases from V and 2 bases from J, with 11 bases between. In DNA, the CDR3 is TGTGCCAGCAGCTTGCAGGGTTCCGCCTACGAGCAGTACTTC. Translating gives CASSLQGSAYEQYF.

The CDR3 protein is CASLIAGGPGTDTQYF. The CDR3, as DNA: TGTGCCAGCTTAATAGCGGGAGGTCCAGGCACAGATACGCAGTATTTT. This chain connects TRBV7-2 to TRBJ2-3; TRBD2 matches at 10 bases. CDR1 and CDR2 (germline): SGHTA, FQGNSA. J gave up 1 base and V 8 bases, and 9 bases lay outside the gene matches. The length of the CDR3 is 16 residues.

This chain uses TRBV7-2 with TRBJ2-7; D might be TRBD1 or TRBD2, each matching 5 bases. Germline V gives CDR1 SGHTA, CDR2 FQGNSA. Trimming pared 6 bases from V and 5 bases from J, leaving 14 bases between. The CDR3 spans 13 residues. The CDR3 coding sequence is TGTGCCAGCAGTGCCAGATGGGGGAACGAGCAGTACTTC. Translation gives CASSARWGNEQYF. The complete variable domain, with remaining parts taken from reference TRBV7-2 and TRBJ2-7, reads GAGVSQSPSNKVTEKGKDVELRCDPISGHTALYWYRQSLGQGLEFLIYFQGNSAPDKSGLPSDRFSAERTGGSVSTLTIQRTQQEDSAVYLCASSARWGNEQYFGPGTRLTVT.

The chain carries TRBV27 and TRBJ2-1; D may be TRBD1 (5 bases). The CDR3 loop spans 15 amino acids. V lost 2 bases and J 8 bases, leaving 16 bases between the germline ends. Germline lookup yields CDR1 MNHEY and CDR2 SMNVEV (reference sequence). CDR3 region: CASSLGFAGKDEQFF. CDR3 sequence (DNA): TGTGCCAGCAGTTTAGGGTTCGCAGGGAAGGATGAGCAGTTCTTC.

The chain employs TRBV19 and TRBJ2-1, with TRBD2 identical over 10 bases. Unmatched junction bases numbered 12, after V lost 7 bases and J lost 3 bases. Germline assignment: CDR1 LNHDA and CDR2 SQIVND (reference sequence). CDR3 length equals 17 residues. The CDR3 region is CASIEVGASGSYNEQFF. The CDR3 DNA reads TGTGCCAGTATCGAGGTGGGGGCTAGCGGGAGCTACAATGAGCAGTTCTTC.

The chain recombines TRBV28 with TRBJ2-7, with 8 positions matching TRBD2. V lost 5 bases, J lost 0 bases, and 6 bases stayed unmatched. CDR1 is MDHEN and CDR2 is SYDVKM in the germline V gene. This CDR3 has 15 residues. CDR3 in amino acids: CASSPLAGTSYEQYF. CDR3 DNA sequence: TGTGCCAGCAGTCCGCTAGCGGGTACCTCCTACGAGCAGTACTTC.

This chain uses TRBV7-2 with TRBJ2-7; D ambiguous. The CDR3 is made up of 13 amino acids. V was pared by 3 bases and J by 1 base, with 7 bases between. Germline V gene lookup returns CDR1 SGHTA and CDR2 FQGNSA. In DNA form, the CDR3 reads TGTGCCAGCAGCTTTGTAGGGTCCTACGAGCAGTACTTC. Its translation: CASSFVGSYEQYF.

This chain uses TRBV5-5 with TRBJ2-2; 9 bases align to TRBD2. Germline CDR1 reads SGHKS; CDR2 reads YYEKEE (reference sequence). V trimming: 7 bases; J trimming: 5 bases; junction bases outside the gene matches: 9. CDR3 length: 15 amino acids. This CDR3 is CASRGLAGPTGELFF. The CDR3 bases are TGTGCCAGCCGAGGGCTAGCGGGGCCTACCGGGGAGCTGTTTTTT.

The genes are TRBV19 and TRBJ1-5, with a weak D call TRBD1 (6 bases). Germline assignment: CDR1 LNHDA and CDR2 SQIVND (reference sequence). Trimming took 3 bases from V and 7 from J, leaving 19 bases between them. The CDR3 loop spans 16 amino acids. DNA of the CDR3: TGTGCCAGTAGTATCTTCAGTCAGGGGTTTAGGCAGCCCCAGCATTTT. Protein sequence: CASSIFSQGFRQPQHF.

The chain combines TRBV5-4 with TRBJ2-2, with D perhaps TRBD1 (6 bases). The CDR3 has 15 amino acids. V was shortened by 1 base and J by 1 base, with 8 bases between the two germline ends. Germline V CDR1 and CDR2: SGHNT, YYREEE (reference sequence). CDR3 residues: CASSLNRVNTGELFF. The CDR3 coding sequence is TGTGCCAGCAGCTTGAACAGGGTGAACACCGGGGAGCTGTTTTTT.

The sample holds one count of this clone. V gene TRBV30 combines with J gene TRBJ2-7; D is ambiguous. CDR1 is GTSNPN, CDR2 SVGIG, per germline (reference sequence). The CDR3 length is 14 residues. Trimming removed 0 bases at V and 4 bases at J, with 13 bases between. In DNA, the CDR3 is TGTGCCTGGAGTGTAGGCATTGTCCGTTACGAGCAGTACTTC. Its translation is CAWSVGIVRYEQYF.

The chain couples TRBV7-2 to TRBJ2-2; perhaps D is TRBD1 or TRBD2 (5 bases each). This CDR3 comprises 12 residues. Germline CDR1 and CDR2: SGHTA and FQGNSA. V shed 8 bases and J shed 3 bases, with 7 bases lying between them. The chain's CDR3 is CASGTYTGELFF. The DNA of the CDR3 is TGTGCCAGCGGGACCTACACCGGGGAGCTGTTTTTT.

This clone was seen just once. The chain links TRBV6-5 to TRBJ1-5, with D possibly being TRBD1 (6 bases). V lost 8 bases to trimming and J lost 3 bases, with 11 bases between them. CDR1 and CDR2 (germline): MNHEY, SVGAGI. The CDR3 is 13 amino acids. Here the CDR3 DNA reads TGTGCCAGCGGGGGGGGCTTCAATCAGCCCCAGCATTTT. Protein product: CASGGGFNQPQHF.

V gene TRBV7-9 combines with J gene TRBJ1-1; D is ambiguous. CDR1 and CDR2 (germline): SEHNR, FQNEAQ (reference sequence). V was pared by 5 bases and J by 1 base, with 11 bases between. The CDR3 consists of 14 residues. The CDR3: CASSLWPGNTEAFF. The CDR3 bases are TGTGCCAGCAGCCTCTGGCCCGGGAACACTGAAGCTTTCTTT.

This chain links TRBV18 with TRBJ1-1, with D hard to call. The germline V and J ends were trimmed by 3 bases and 3 bases, with 8 bases remaining between them. The CDR3 sequence is 13 residues long. CDR1 is KGHSH and CDR2 is LQKENI in the germline V gene. CDR3 in amino acids: CASSPVRDTEAFF. CDR3 nucleotide sequence: TGTGCCAGCTCACCGGTGAGGGACACTGAAGCTTTCTTT.

This chain joins TRBV27 and TRBJ1-1, with D hard to call. Trimming removed 5 bases from V and 2 bases from J, with 15 bases in between. Germline V gene sequence: CDR1 MNHEY, CDR2 SMNVEV (reference sequence). The CDR3 totals 15 residues. In nucleotides, the CDR3 is TGTGCCAGCAGTCGCCCGCCGGGAGGAAACACTGAAGCTTTCTTT. It specifies CASSRPPGGNTEAFF.

This clone has a handful of counts. This chain joins TRBV28 and TRBJ1-2; unclear D gene. CDR1 and CDR2 from the germline V gene are MDHEN and SYDVKM. This CDR3 is 15 amino acids long. V was pared by 2 bases and J by 0 bases, with 10 bases between. The CDR3 is CASSLSFGANYGYTF. The CDR3 DNA reads as TGTGCCAGCAGTTTAAGTTTCGGGGCTAACTATGGCTACACCTTC.

This clone occurred once. The chain joins TRBV25-1 to TRBJ2-7; D unclear. The germline V and J ends were trimmed by 0 bases and 7 bases, with 4 bases remaining between them. CDR1 is MGHDK and CDR2 is SYGVNS in the germline V gene. The CDR3 covers 11 residues. The CDR3 DNA reads as TGTGCCAGCAGTGAATATAGGGAGCAGTACTTC. Its protein is CASSEYREQYF.

The V and J genes are TRBV24-1 and TRBJ2-7, with D unresolved. In germline, CDR1 is KGHDR, CDR2 SFDVKD. The CDR3 is made up of 13 amino acids. V was clipped by 5 bases and J by 0 bases, with 7 bases between them. DNA of the CDR3: TGTGCCACCAGTGGGGTACCCTCCTACGAGCAGTACTTC. This codes for CATSGVPSYEQYF.

The chain joins TRBV9 to TRBJ2-7; 8 bases are a match to TRBD1. The length of the CDR3 is 14 residues. Germline V gene sequence: CDR1 SGDLS, CDR2 YYNGEE. The J segment lost 6 bases and the V segment lost 4 bases, leaving 9 bases of the junction unmatched. The CDR3: CASSLQGQGGEQYF. CDR3 sequence (DNA): TGTGCCAGCAGCCTCCAAGGACAGGGCGGCGAGCAGTACTTC.

The rearrangement uses TRBV6-6 and TRBJ2-6; no clear D gene. The length of the CDR3 is 16 residues. Germline V lookup: CDR1 MNHNY, CDR2 SVGAGI (reference sequence). V lost 7 bases and J 0 bases, leaving 13 bases between the germline ends. CDR3 loop: CASTPRANSGANVLTF. CDR3 sequence (DNA): TGTGCCAGCACCCCCCGGGCCAACTCTGGGGCCAACGTCCTGACTTTC.

This clone was seen more than once but under ten times. V usage is TRBV9 and J usage is TRBJ1-6; D may be TRBD1 (6 bases). CDR1 and CDR2 from the germline V gene are SGDLS and YYNGEE. The CDR3 is made up of 16 amino acids. V dropped 4 bases and J dropped 5 bases, with 16 bases sitting between them. The CDR3 DNA reads as TGTGCCAGCAGCCCCCGCGGAGGGGGTAATAATTCACCCCTCCACTTT. Its protein product is CASSPRGGGNNSPLHF.

The rearrangement uses TRBV3-1 (or the pseudogene TRBV3-2) and TRBJ2-7; D is possibly TRBD2 (5 bases). CDR1 and CDR2 (germline): LGHDT, YNNKEL (reference sequence). Trimming took 4 bases from V and 7 from J, leaving 14 bases between them. This CDR3 is 13 amino acids long. The CDR3, as DNA: TGTGCCAGCAGCCCCGCTCGGGCGGGTGAGCAGTACTTC. This codes for CASSPARAGEQYF.

The chain is built from TRBV11-3 and TRBJ2-1; 15 bases agree with TRBD2. The CDR3 sequence is 16 residues long. Looked up from germline, CDR1 is SGHNT and CDR2 is YENEEA. The V segment lost 5 bases and the J segment 13 bases; nucleotides outside the gene matches: 12. CDR3 coding DNA: TGTGCCAGCAGCCCCGGACTAGCGGGAGGGCCTGTAAAACAGTTCTTC. The encoded protein is CASSPGLAGGPVKQFF.

The chain combines TRBV5-1 with TRBJ1-1; D remains unclear. The CDR3 has 13 residues. Trimming left V 0 bases short and J 5 bases short, with 8 bases between. The germline CDR1 and CDR2 sequences are SGHRS and YFSETQ. CDR3: CASSLAQRTEAFF. The CDR3, as DNA: TGCGCCAGCAGCTTGGCCCAGCGGACTGAAGCTTTCTTT.